Sequencing of this T cell receptor (beta chain) was carried out in a study of control samples from healthy donors and cancer patients. Trimming at V came to 5 bases and at J to 3 bases, leaving 11 bases not matched to a gene. This CDR3 region has 16 residues. Germline CDR1 SGHTA, CDR2 FQGNSA. This clone was seen once. The sample has other DNA sequences that encode this CDR3 too. Method: immunoSEQ multiplex PCR; TCRdb's copy keeps in-frame clones and lacks some. Of just over 15,000 clones in the sample, around 87% are singletons; the top ten hold about 9.9%. The chain has TRBV7-2 and TRBJ2-7; 9 bases map to TRBD2. Sequencing input: PBMCs. The TCR sequence derives from a woman between 70 and 85 years old with colorectal cancer. The DNA of the CDR3 is TGTGCCAGCAGCCACAGTCGAGCGGGGGGCGGCTACGAGCAGTACTTC. Its translation: CASSHSRAGGGYEQYF.